The clone carrying this T cell receptor beta chain was found many times. These data belong to a study of CD8+CD57+ T cells in acquired aplastic anemia. Whole-study context: An average of about 11 million reads for CD4+ cells was obtained from healthy donors.

TCR beta VDJ and CDR3 profiling used genomic DNA as template. TCRdb re-analysed the reads in MiXCR, keeping a single row per CDR3 protein. This table has hundreds of thousands of distinct CDR3 sequences, 55% to 75% appearing once. Between the trimmed V and J ends, which lost 3 bases and 5 bases, there was a span of 13 bases. There are 13 residues in the CDR3. Germline assignment: CDR1 DFQATT and CDR2 SNEGSKA (reference sequence). Sequenced sample: sorted CD4+, CD8+, or CD8+CD57+ T cells (not recorded which) from PBMCs. The V and J genes are TRBV20-1 and TRBJ1-2, with no clear D. The sequence derives from a human donor in good health, serving as a control. CDR3 loop: CSASQGLTYGYTF. The CDR3 DNA reads as TGCAGTGCTAGTCAAGGACTGACTTATGGCTACACCTTC.